This TCR beta chain was documented in a study of T cell repertoires in cytomegalovirus infection. Overall study: CMV infection plus the matching HLA type was flagged by public TCR beta signatures.

Trimming removed 4 bases from V and 4 bases from J; junction bases left unmatched: 18. CDR1 SGHNT and CDR2 YYREEE come from the germline V gene (reference sequence). This CDR3 comprises 19 residues. Study results and limitations: Frequencies of public TCR beta families were cumulated, and this identified carriers of CMV plus the relevant HLA. CMV-specific HLA-C-restricted TCR beta clonotypes dominated the ex vivo response.

TCRdb reprocessed the reads with MiXCR, giving one entry per CDR3 protein. The sample has 150,000 to 200,000 distinct CDR3 sequences, approximately 20% seen once. This clonotype was observed a handful of times. Its antigen is unknown. Sequences were obtained from PBMCs. The clonotype originates from a human donor in good health (CMV status not recorded). Some clones in this sample may be carry-over from other donors' samples. The V and J genes are TRBV5-4 and TRBJ1-2, with TRBD1 identical over 11 bases. The CDR3 DNA follows: TGTGCCAGCAGCCCCCGGTCCACCGGGACAGGGGGTCTCGGCTATGGCTACACCTTC. Translating gives CASSPRSTGTGGLGYGYTF.